This T cell receptor beta chain was recorded in a study of blood T cell repertoires in COVID-19. On the study more broadly: The United States, Italy and Spain provided the acute and convalescent COVID-19 samples.

CDR1 and CDR2 from the germline V gene are SEHNR and FQNEAQ (reference sequence). CDR3 size: 11 residues. The V and J ends lost 8 bases and 1 base respectively, with 5 bases between them. Profiled with immunoSEQ multiplex PCR; TCRdb holds only in-frame clones, not every one. This sample yields hundreds of thousands of clones, of which less than 90% are seen a single time; just under 20% belongs to the top ten. This clone was seen once. Sequencing input: peripheral blood. The receptor comes from a man aged 25 to 40 with active or convalescent COVID-19. V usage is TRBV7-9 and J usage is TRBJ1-1, with unresolved D. CDR3 protein: CASGRNTEAFF. Written as DNA, the CDR3 is TGTGCCAGCGGGAGGAACACTGAAGCTTTCTTT.